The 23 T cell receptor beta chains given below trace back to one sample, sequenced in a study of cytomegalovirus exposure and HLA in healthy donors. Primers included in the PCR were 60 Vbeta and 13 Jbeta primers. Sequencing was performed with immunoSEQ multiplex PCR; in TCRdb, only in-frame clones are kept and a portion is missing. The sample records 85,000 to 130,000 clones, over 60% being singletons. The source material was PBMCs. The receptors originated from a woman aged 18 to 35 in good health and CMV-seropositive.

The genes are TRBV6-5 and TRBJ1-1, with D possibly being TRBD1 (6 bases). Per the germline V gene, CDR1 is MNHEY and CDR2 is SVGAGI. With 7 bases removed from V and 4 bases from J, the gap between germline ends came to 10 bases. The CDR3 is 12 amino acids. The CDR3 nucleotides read TGTGCCAGCAAGGACAGAGGCACTGAAGCTTTCTTT. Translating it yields CASKDRGTEAFF.

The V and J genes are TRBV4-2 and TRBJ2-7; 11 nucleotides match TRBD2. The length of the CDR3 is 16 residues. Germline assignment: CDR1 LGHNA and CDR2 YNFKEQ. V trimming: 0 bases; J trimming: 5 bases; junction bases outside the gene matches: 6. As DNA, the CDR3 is TGTGCCAGCAGCCAAGAACTACTAGCGGGAGTTGACGAGCAGTACTTC. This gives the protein CASSQELLAGVDEQYF.

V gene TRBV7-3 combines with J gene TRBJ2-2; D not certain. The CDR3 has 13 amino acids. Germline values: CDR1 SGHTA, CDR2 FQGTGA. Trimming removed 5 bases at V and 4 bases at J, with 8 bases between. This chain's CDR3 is CASSPSTTGELFF. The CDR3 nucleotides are TGTGCCAGCAGCCCTAGTACCACCGGGGAGCTGTTTTTT.

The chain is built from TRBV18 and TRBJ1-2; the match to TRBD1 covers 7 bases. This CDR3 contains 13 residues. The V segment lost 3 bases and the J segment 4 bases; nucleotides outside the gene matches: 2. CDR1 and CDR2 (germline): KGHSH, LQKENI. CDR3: CASSPDRAYGYTF. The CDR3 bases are TGTGCCAGCTCACCCGACAGGGCCTATGGCTACACCTTC.

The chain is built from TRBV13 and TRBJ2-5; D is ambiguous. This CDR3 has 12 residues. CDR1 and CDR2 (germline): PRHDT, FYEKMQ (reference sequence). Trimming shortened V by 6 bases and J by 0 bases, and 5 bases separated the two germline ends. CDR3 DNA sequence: TGTGCCAGCAGTCTGTACCAAGAGACCCAGTACTTC. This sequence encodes CASSLYQETQYF.

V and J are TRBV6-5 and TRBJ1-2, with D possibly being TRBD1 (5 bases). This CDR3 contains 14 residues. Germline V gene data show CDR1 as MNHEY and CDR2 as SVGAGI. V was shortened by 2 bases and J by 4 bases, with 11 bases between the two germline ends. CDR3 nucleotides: TGTGCCAGCAGTTACGGCCAGGGAACCTATGGCTACACCTTC. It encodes CASSYGQGTYGYTF.

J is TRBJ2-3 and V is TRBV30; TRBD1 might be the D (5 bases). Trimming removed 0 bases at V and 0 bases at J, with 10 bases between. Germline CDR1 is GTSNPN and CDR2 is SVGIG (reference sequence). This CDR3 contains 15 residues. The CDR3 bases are TGTGCCTGGAGTGTAGGGGCTAGTAGCACAGATACGCAGTATTTT. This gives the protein CAWSVGASSTDTQYF. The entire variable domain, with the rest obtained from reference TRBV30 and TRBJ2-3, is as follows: SQTIHQWPATLVQPVGSPLSLECTVEGTSNPNLYWYRQAAGRGLQLLFYSVGIGQISSEVPQNLSASRPQDRQFILSSKKLLLSDSGFYLCAWSVGASSTDTQYFGPGTRLTVL.

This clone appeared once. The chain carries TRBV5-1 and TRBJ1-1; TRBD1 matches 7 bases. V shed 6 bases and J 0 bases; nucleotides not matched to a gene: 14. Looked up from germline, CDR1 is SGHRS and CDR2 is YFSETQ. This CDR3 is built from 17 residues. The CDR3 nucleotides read TGCGCCAGCAAACACCCCGGGACAGCTGGGATGAACACTGAAGCTTTCTTT. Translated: CASKHPGTAGMNTEAFF.

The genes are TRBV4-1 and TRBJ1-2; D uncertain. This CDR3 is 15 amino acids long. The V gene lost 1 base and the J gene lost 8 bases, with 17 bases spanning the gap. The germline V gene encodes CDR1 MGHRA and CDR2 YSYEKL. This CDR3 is CASSQVLGKREGYTF. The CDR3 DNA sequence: TGCGCCAGCAGCCAAGTTCTGGGGAAACGGGAGGGCTACACCTTC.

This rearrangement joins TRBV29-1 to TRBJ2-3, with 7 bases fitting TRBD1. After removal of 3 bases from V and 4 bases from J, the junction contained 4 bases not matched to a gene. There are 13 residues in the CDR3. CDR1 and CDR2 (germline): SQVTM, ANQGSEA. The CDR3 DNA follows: TGCAGCGTTGATGGGACAGTCTCAGATACGCAGTATTTT. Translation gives CSVDGTVSDTQYF.

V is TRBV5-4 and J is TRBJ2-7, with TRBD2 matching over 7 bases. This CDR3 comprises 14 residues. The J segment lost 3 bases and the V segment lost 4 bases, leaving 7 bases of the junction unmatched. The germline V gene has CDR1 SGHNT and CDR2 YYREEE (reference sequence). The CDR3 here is CASSQGGSFYEQYF. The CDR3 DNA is TGTGCCAGCAGCCAAGGCGGGAGTTTCTACGAGCAGTACTTC.

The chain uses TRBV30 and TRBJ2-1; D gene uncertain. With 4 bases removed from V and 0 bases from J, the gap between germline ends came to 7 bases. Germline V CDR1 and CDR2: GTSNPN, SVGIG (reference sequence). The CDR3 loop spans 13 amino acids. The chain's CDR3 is CAWTPLSYNEQFF. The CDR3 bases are TGTGCCTGGACCCCTCTCTCCTACAATGAGCAGTTCTTC.

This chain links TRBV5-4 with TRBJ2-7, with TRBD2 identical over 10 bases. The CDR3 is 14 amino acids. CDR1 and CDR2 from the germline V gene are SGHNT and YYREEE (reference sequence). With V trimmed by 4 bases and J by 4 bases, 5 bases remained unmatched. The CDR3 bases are TGTGCCAGCAGCGCACCGGGACTAGCGTACGAGCAGTACTTC. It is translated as CASSAPGLAYEQYF.

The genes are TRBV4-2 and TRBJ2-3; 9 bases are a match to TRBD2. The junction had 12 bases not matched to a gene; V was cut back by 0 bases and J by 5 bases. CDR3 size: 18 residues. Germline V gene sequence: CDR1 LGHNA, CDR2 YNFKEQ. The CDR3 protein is CASSQDGGLAGEVDTQYF. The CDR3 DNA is TGTGCCAGCAGCCAAGATGGGGGTTTAGCGGGAGAAGTAGATACGCAGTATTTT.

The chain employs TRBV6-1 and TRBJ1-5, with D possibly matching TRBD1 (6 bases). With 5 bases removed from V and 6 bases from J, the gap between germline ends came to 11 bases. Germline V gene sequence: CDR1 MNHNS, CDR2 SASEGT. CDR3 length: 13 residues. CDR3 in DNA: TGTGCCAGCAGTTTCCCAGGGGTTCAGCCCCAGCATTTT. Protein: CASSFPGVQPQHF.

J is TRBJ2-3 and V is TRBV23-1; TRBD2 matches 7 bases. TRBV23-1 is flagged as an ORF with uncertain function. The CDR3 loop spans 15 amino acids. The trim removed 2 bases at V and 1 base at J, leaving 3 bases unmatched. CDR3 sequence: CASSQGGRRTDTQYF. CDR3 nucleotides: TGCGCCAGCAGTCAAGGCGGGAGACGCACAGATACGCAGTATTTT.

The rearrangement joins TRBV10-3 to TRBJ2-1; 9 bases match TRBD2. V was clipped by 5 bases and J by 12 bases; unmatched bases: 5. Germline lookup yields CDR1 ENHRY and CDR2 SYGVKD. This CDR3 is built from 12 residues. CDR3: CAISSSGNGQFF. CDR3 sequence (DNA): TGTGCCATCAGTTCTAGCGGGAACGGGCAGTTCTTC.

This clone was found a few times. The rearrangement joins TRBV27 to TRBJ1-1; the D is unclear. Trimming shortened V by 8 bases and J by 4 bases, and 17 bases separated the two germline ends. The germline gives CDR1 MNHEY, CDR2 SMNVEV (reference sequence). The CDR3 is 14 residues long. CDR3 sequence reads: CASWAELGGTEAFF. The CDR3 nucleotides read TGTGCCAGCTGGGCAGAGTTGGGTGGCACTGAAGCTTTCTTT.

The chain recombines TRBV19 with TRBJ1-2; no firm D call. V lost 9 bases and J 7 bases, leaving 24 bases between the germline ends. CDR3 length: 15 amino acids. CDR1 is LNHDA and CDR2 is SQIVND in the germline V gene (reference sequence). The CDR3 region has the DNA TGTGCCAGCAGAACCGGCGGGCAGGACCTTTTTGGCTACACCTTC. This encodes CASRTGGQDLFGYTF.

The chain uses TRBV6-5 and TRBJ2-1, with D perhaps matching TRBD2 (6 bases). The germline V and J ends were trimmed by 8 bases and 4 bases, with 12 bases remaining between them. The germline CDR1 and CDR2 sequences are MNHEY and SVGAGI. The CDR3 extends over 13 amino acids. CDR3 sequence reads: CASGGAEYNEQFF. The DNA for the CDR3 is TGTGCCAGCGGCGGGGCCGAATACAATGAGCAGTTCTTC.

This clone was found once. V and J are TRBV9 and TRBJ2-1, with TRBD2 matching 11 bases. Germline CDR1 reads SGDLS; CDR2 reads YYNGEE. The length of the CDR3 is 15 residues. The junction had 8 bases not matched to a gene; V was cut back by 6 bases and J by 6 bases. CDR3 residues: CASMPTSGSPNEQFF. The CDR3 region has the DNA TGTGCCAGCATGCCAACTAGCGGGAGCCCCAATGAGCAGTTCTTC. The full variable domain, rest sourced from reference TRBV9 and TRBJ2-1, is DSGVTQTPKHLITATGQRVTLRCSPRSGDLSVYWYQQSLDQGLQFLIQYYNGEERAKGNILERFSAQQFPDLHSELNLSSLELGDSALYFCASMPTSGSPNEQFFGPGTRLTVL.

The CDR3 DNA is TGTGCCAGCAGTGCCCAGGGGGCTCTCGAGCAGTACTTC. Its protein product is CASSAQGALEQYF. J is TRBJ2-7 and V is TRBV6-1, with 8 nucleotides matching TRBD1. The CDR3 length is 13 residues. Germline V gene lookup returns CDR1 MNHNS and CDR2 SASEGT. The trim removed 4 bases at V and 6 bases at J, leaving 5 bases unmatched.

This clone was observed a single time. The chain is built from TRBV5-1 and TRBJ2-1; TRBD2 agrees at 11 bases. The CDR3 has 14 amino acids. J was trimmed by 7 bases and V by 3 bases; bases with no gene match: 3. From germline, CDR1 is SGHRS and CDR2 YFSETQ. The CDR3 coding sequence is TGCGCCAGCAGCTCGGGACTAGCGGTGAATGAGCAGTTCTTC. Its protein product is CASSSGLAVNEQFF.